The 9 T cell receptor beta chains below were found in one sample sequenced in a study of shared clonotypes between healthy human individuals. Assay used: immunoSEQ multiplex PCR; TCRdb lists only in-frame clones, some missing. Among roughly 500,000 clones listed, about three quarters were seen once. Specimen: PBMCs. The receptor source for this set is a woman aged 40 to 50 in good health. Some clones in this sample may be carry-over from other donors' samples.

A note on this clone: At the DNA level, this CDR3 is encoded by other sequences in the same sample as well. The chain is built from TRBV5-4 and TRBJ1-2, with TRBD1 matching 10 bases. V lost 4 bases and J lost 5; bases outside the gene matches: 5. Per the germline V gene, CDR1 is SGHNT and CDR2 is YYREEE (reference sequence). The CDR3 sequence is 14 residues long. CDR3 nucleotide sequence: TGTGCCAGCAGCCCCGACAGGGGGCTTTATGGCTACACCTTC. Its protein is CASSPDRGLYGYTF.

The CDR3 sequence: CASSFTTGELFF. CDR3 DNA sequence: TGTGCCAGCAGTTTTACTACCGGGGAGCTGTTTTTT. This rearrangement joins TRBV27 to TRBJ2-2; unclear D gene. V lost 3 bases and J 5 bases, leaving 4 bases between the germline ends. Germline-derived CDR1 and CDR2 are MNHEY and SMNVEV (reference sequence). The CDR3 loop spans 12 amino acids.

The chain has TRBV28 and TRBJ1-1; D call uncertain. The length of the CDR3 is 12 residues. Germline V gene data show CDR1 as MDHEN and CDR2 as SYDVKM. V lost 8 bases, J lost 1 base, and 8 bases lay in between. In nucleotides, the CDR3 is TGTGCCAGCCAAAACGGGAACACTGAAGCTTTCTTT. This sequence encodes CASQNGNTEAFF.

This chain uses TRBV9 with TRBJ2-2; D tentatively fits TRBD1 or TRBD2 (5 bases each). The CDR3 is 14 amino acids. V lost 3 bases and J 4 bases, leaving 10 bases between the germline ends. Germline V gene data show CDR1 as SGDLS and CDR2 as YYNGEE. The CDR3 loop is CASSATRGTGELFF. The CDR3, as DNA: TGTGCCAGCAGCGCTACTAGGGGCACCGGGGAGCTGTTTTTT.

The genes are TRBV19 and TRBJ2-4; TRBD1 aligns across 9 bases. CDR1 is LNHDA, CDR2 SQIVND, per germline (reference sequence). The ends lost 10 bases at V and 2 bases at J; junction bases unmatched: 9. The CDR3 sequence is 15 residues long. CDR3 bases: TGTGCCACCACCGGGACAGGGAATCCCAAAAACATTCAGTACTTC. This gives the protein CATTGTGNPKNIQYF.

The chain links TRBV9 to TRBJ1-4, with D uncertain. The length of the CDR3 is 17 residues. CDR1 and CDR2 from the germline V gene are SGDLS and YYNGEE. The V end lost 0 bases, the J end lost 4 bases, and 16 bases lay between the germline ends. CDR3 in amino acids: CASSVGASPGDNEKLFF. The CDR3 nucleotides read TGTGCCAGCAGCGTAGGGGCGTCGCCGGGAGATAATGAAAAACTGTTTTTT.

This clone was counted a few times. The rearrangement links TRBV2 to TRBJ2-3; D call uncertain. The germline V gene encodes CDR1 SNHLY and CDR2 FYNNEI. This CDR3 contains 14 residues. V was trimmed by 6 bases and J by 0 bases, leaving 10 bases between them. The CDR3 DNA is TGTGCCAGCAGCCCAGCTTTGAGCACAGATACGCAGTATTTT. Amino acid sequence: CASSPALSTDTQYF.

This clone was counted only a few times. This chain joins TRBV7-9 and TRBJ1-2, with TRBD1 matching 7 bases. The CDR3 is made up of 14 amino acids. Germline V gene data show CDR1 as SEHNR and CDR2 as FQNEAQ (reference sequence). After removal of 5 bases from V and 4 bases from J, the junction contained 7 bases not matched to a gene. CDR3 DNA: TGTGCCAGCAGCCGTGGACAGGACTCCTATGGCTACACCTTC. This gives the protein CASSRGQDSYGYTF.

Points on this clone: A far larger clone lies a single base away; this is likely a read error. The CDR3 sequence is CASQRGSTGGYTF. The CDR3 DNA is TGTGCCAGCCAAAGGGGTTCTACGGGCGGCTACACCTTC. The chain employs TRBV6-6 and TRBJ1-2; possibly TRBD1 for D (5 bases). CDR1 and CDR2 from the germline V gene are MNHNY and SVGAGI (reference sequence). The germline V and J ends were trimmed by 8 bases and 8 bases, with 18 bases remaining between them. The CDR3 extends over 13 amino acids.